Listed below are T cell receptor beta chains from one sample, sequenced in a study of identifying expanded T cells in peripheral blood. Generated by immunoSEQ multiplex PCR, the TCRdb table keeps only in-frame clones and is missing some. Of 85,000 to 95,000 clones listed, about 88% are singletons. The sample consisted of blood. These receptors all come from a person aged 18 to 75 in good health. CDR3s include the opening cysteine and the closing phenylalanine or tryptophan. For some rows the clone size is stated as once, few or many, or as a class when expanded; others skip it.

TRBJ2-1 NA TRBV4-3 CASSQVLAGGYNEQFF
TRBJ1-1 NA TRBV4-1 CASSQGRSTEAFF
TRBJ2-1 NA TRBV2 CASRTGDNEQFF
TRBJ1-4 once TRBV19 CASSMDRDNEKLFF
TRBJ2-1 NA TRBV6-1 CASRRRDRGYNEQFF
TRBJ2-1 NA TRBV7-8 CASSYGLAGKSYNEQFF
TRBJ1-4 NA TRBV10-3 CAISEANEAYEKLFF
TRBJ2-2 NA TRBV4-3 CASSQGTSGLMNTGELFF
TRBJ2-7 NA TRBV20-1 CSASRGYEQYF
TRBJ2-7 once TRBV27 CASRPTSGSEQYF
TRBJ1-6 few TRBV30 CAWRRDRSYNSPLHF
TRBJ1-2 few TRBV5-1 CASSSGVRDPRGYTF
TRBJ2-5 NA TRBV7-2 CASSPAGTSGQETQYF
TRBJ1-5 NA TRBV19 CASSTTGTGIFQPQHF
TRBJ1-6 NA TRBV27 CASSPQNSNSPLHF
TRBJ1-3 NA TRBV5-1 CASSSDRVGNTIYF
TRBJ2-2 NA TRBV28 CASSPLAGEYTGELFF
TRBJ2-2 NA TRBV2 CASIRGRNTGELFF
TRBJ2-2 once TRBV10-3 CAISERRGQNTGELFF
TRBJ2-5 few TRBV6-5 CASGRGETQYF
TRBJ1-3 few TRBV28 CASSRDRAGNTIYF
TRBJ1-5 NA TRBV19 CASSIDLGVNQPQHF
TRBJ1-2 NA TRBV6-5 CASSTASRGEDTF
TRBJ1-3 NA TRBV21-1 CASSKKGMDLSGNTIYF
TRBJ2-3 NA TRBV7-3 CASSFTVTSTDTQYF
TRBJ2-1 NA TRBV15 CATSRDKDPRFF
TRBJ2-5 once TRBV5-1 CASSFRGGRFQETQYF
TRBJ1-2 NA TRBV28 CASSSSSSAAYGYTF
TRBJ2-5 once TRBV7-2 CASSLAGGVRIETQYF
TRBJ1-5 NA TRBV28 CASSFSDRAVLGNQPQHF
TRBJ2-7 NA TRBV27 CASSRGKFYEQYF
TRBJ1-2 NA TRBV7-9 CASSLAKGQGRSNYGYTF
TRBJ1-4 once TRBV7-9 CASGFKTAEKLFF
TRBJ1-2 NA TRBV19 CASSILGYYGYTF
TRBJ2-7 NA TRBV6-6 CASSYPTRTGGNEQYF
TRBJ2-3 NA TRBV5-6 CASSLVQGGLGDTQYF
TRBJ2-2 NA TRBV30 CAWSGDRPNTGELFF
TRBJ1-3 NA TRBV28 CASRLTGAGNTIYF
TRBJ2-1 few TRBV6-4 CASSGTSGGANEQFF